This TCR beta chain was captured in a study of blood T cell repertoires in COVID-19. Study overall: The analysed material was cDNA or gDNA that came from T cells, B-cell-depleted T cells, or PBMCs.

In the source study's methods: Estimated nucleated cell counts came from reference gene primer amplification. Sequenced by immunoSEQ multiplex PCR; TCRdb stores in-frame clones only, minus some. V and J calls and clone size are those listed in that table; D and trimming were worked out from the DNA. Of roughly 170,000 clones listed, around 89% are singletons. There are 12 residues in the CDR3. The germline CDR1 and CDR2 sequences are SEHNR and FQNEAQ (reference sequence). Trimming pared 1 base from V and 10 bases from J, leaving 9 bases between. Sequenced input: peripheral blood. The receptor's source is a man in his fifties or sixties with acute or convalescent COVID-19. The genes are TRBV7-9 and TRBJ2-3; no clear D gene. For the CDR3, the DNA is TGTGCCAGCAGCTTAGAAAAGGAGTCGCAGTATTTT. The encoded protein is CASSLEKESQYF.